This section outlines one TCR beta chain sequence together with its context. This sample is part of a study of response to subunit inactivated influenza vaccine. TCRdb itself ran the RT-PCR reads through MiXCR, one entry per CDR3 protein. The sample lists under 550,000 distinct CDR3 sequences, 6% to 9% occurring once. Germline CDR1 is DFQATT and CDR2 is SNEGSKA (reference sequence). This CDR3 spans 15 amino acids. V was clipped by 0 bases and J by 4 bases, with 13 bases between them. The TCR was taken from a man between 50 and 75 years old who received an inactivated influenza vaccine. The sequencing used PBMCs from blood, collected less than 25 months after vaccination. This chain uses TRBV20-1 with TRBJ1-5; D call uncertain. The DNA for the CDR3 is TGCAGTGCTAGAGACGCCCGGGTGGGTAATCAGCCCCAGCATTTT. This sequence encodes CSARDARVGNQPQHF.